This T cell receptor (beta chain) appears in the sequencing data of a study of cytomegalovirus exposure and HLA in healthy donors. As to this clone: Its antigen is not identified.

When sampled, the donors appeared nominally healthy, though they likely had unrecorded immune exposures. Researchers ran the PCR with 60 Vbeta and 13 Jbeta primers. Here immunoSEQ multiplex PCR was the method, and the copy in TCRdb shows in-frame clones only, minus some. The listing contains 100,000 to 150,000 clones. Overall study results and limits: An analysis that was carried out later associated 15,000 to 20,000 TCR beta sequences with HLA alleles at 0.05 false discovery rate. The likely origin of a cluster of highly shared sequence variants was a sequencing artifact.

CDR1 and CDR2 from the germline V gene are SEHNR and FQNEAQ (reference sequence). Between the trimmed V and J ends, which lost 4 bases and 7 bases, there was a span of 11 bases. This CDR3 spans 14 amino acids. This clonotype was sampled from a man aged 18 to 29 in good health and CMV-seronegative. Sequenced input: PBMCs. The chain joins TRBV7-9 to TRBJ1-6; D call uncertain. DNA of the CDR3: TGTGCCAGCAGCTCAGGACTGATGAATTCACCCCTCCACTTT. Protein: CASSSGLMNSPLHF.